The rows below give T cell receptor beta chains drawn from one sample of a study of CD8 T cells in Susac syndrome. TCRdb fed the immunoSEQ multiplex PCR reads into MiXCR, producing one record per CDR3 protein. This sample carries around 190,000 distinct CDR3 sequences, 85% to 95% of them seen once, and the ten largest clones take approximately 0.11%. The material sequenced was CD4+ T cells from PBMCs. The source is a human donor with Susac syndrome. Both conserved end residues are part of each CDR3. The order of the fields is D gene, V gene, J gene, CDR3 DNA, CDR3 protein. A D gene is named only where the DNA matches it firmly.

NA,TRBV29-1,TRBJ1-5,TGCAGCGTTGCGGAGGGGAATAGCAATCAGCCCCAGCATTTT,CSVAEGNSNQPQHF
NA,TRBV5-1,TRBJ2-1,TGCGCCAGCAGCTTGGCCACAGGGAGGGGCAATGAGCAGTTCTTC,CASSLATGRGNEQFF
NA,TRBV6-2/TRBV6-3,TRBJ2-7,TGTGCCAGCAGGGGCTTGAGATACGAGCAGTACTTC,CASRGLRYEQYF
NA,TRBV4-3,TRBJ1-2,TGCGCCAGCAGCCAAGATGTCGGTGCTAACTATGGCTACACCTTC,CASSQDVGANYGYTF
TRBD2,TRBV6-1,TRBJ2-7,TGTGCCAGCAGGGTCCGGGGCGCGGGGGGTACCTACGAGCAGTACTTC,CASRVRGAGGTYEQYF
NA,TRBV29-1,TRBJ2-5,TGCAGCGTTTCCCAGACAGGTCGGACAGAGACCCAGTACTTC,CSVSQTGRTETQYF
NA,TRBV24-1,TRBJ1-6,TGTGCCACCAGTGATTGGACGACAGAGGGATCACCCCTCCACTTT,CATSDWTTEGSPLHF
NA,TRBV19,TRBJ2-3,TGTGCCAGTAGTCGACAGCCGACCAGCACAGATACGCAGTATTTT,CASSRQPTSTDTQYF
NA,TRBV7-9,TRBJ2-7,TGTGCCAACTACCACGAGCAGTACTTC,CANYHEQYF
NA,TRBV4-2,TRBJ1-6,TGTGCCAGCAGCCAAGAGTATGGGGCCAATTCACCCCTCCACTTT,CASSQEYGANSPLHF
TRBD1,TRBV18,TRBJ1-2,TGTGCCAGCTCACCGGGACAGAGGGACTATGGCTACACCTTC,CASSPGQRDYGYTF
NA,TRBV18,TRBJ1-1,TGTGCCAGCTCACCTCCCGGGGCCCTGGAAGCTTTCTTT,CASSPPGALEAFF